This T cell receptor beta chain comes out of a study of blood T cell repertoires in COVID-19. As for the study in general: Specimens from acute and convalescent COVID-19 originated in the United States, Italy and Spain.

Methods used by the authors: Amplification with reference gene primers provided the estimates of nucleated cell counts. Sequencing used immunoSEQ multiplex PCR; TCRdb keeps in-frame clones, though not all of them. The V and J calls and clone size were taken over from that table, and D and trimming were inferred from the DNA. The sample consists of 30,000 to 40,000 clones, about 91% of them appearing once. This CDR3 region has 12 residues. Germline lookup yields CDR1 WSHSY and CDR2 SAAADI. Trimming removed 4 bases at V and 7 bases at J, with 9 bases between. The sequenced material came from peripheral blood. The J gene is TRBJ2-3, the V gene TRBV10-2; D is ambiguous. The TCR sequence derives from a woman aged 70-85 years with active COVID-19. Here the CDR3 reads CASSVDSNTQYF. The CDR3 DNA follows: TGCGCCAGCAGTGTTGATAGTAATACGCAGTATTTT.